The next 22 T cell receptor beta chains were all read from a single sample in a study of T cells in localized non-small cell lung cancer. Profiling relied on immunoSEQ multiplex PCR, and the TCRdb table lists in-frame clones only, not all of them. This repertoire shows around 40,000 clones, about 90% found once; its top ten account for about 2.6%. Source: peripheral blood, taken before any cancer treatment. The receptors stem from a female donor at least 60 years old with stage I squamous cell lung carcinoma.

The V call is TRBV4-1, the J call TRBJ2-1, with 11 bases matching TRBD2. CDR3 length: 18 residues. Germline lookup yields CDR1 MGHRA and CDR2 YSYEKL. V shed 2 bases and J 13 bases; nucleotides not matched to a gene: 19. The CDR3 is CASSQRRTGTSGEGLQFF. The DNA of the CDR3 is TGCGCCAGCAGCCAAAGACGTACCGGGACTAGCGGAGAAGGACTTCAGTTCTTC.

The chain uses TRBV10-2 and TRBJ2-5, with D possibly being TRBD2 (6 bases). Trimming pared 2 bases from V and 5 bases from J, leaving 15 bases between. CDR3 size: 15 residues. Germline V CDR1 and CDR2: WSHSY, SAAADI. The CDR3 is CASSEVTRVLETQYF. CDR3 coding DNA: TGCGCCAGCAGTGAGGTGACTAGAGTTCTTGAGACCCAGTACTTC.

The sample holds a few counts of this clone. The CDR3 DNA reads as TGTGCCAGCAGCCCGACGGTGAACACTGAAGCTTTCTTT. It encodes CASSPTVNTEAFF. This rearrangement joins TRBV7-9 to TRBJ1-1; D is unclear. The CDR3 contains 13 residues. Trimming took off 5 bases at V and 0 bases at J, with 7 bases between the two ends. The V gene's germline CDR1 is SEHNR and CDR2 FQNEAQ (reference sequence).

The chain is built from TRBV4-3 and TRBJ2-1, with 13 bases lining up with TRBD2. The germline V gene encodes CDR1 LGHNA and CDR2 YSLEER. Trimming at V came to 0 bases and at J to 3 bases, leaving 2 bases not matched to a gene. The CDR3 totals 17 residues. CDR3 protein: CASSQEGLAGSYNEQFF. The DNA for the CDR3 is TGCGCCAGCAGCCAAGAGGGACTAGCGGGAAGCTACAATGAGCAGTTCTTC.

This clone appeared once. The rearrangement links TRBV4-1 to TRBJ1-6; the match to TRBD1 covers 8 bases. The CDR3 totals 17 residues. CDR1 MGHRA and CDR2 YSYEKL come from the germline V gene. Losses at the gene ends were 0 bases for V and 7 bases for J; bases not matched to a gene: 8. CDR3 in amino acids: CASSQDLVDRENSPLHF. The CDR3, as DNA: TGCGCCAGCAGCCAAGATCTAGTGGACAGGGAGAATTCACCCCTCCACTTT.

The chain links TRBV7-6 to TRBJ2-5; D unresolved. The CDR3 is made up of 14 amino acids. Trimming pared 0 bases from V and 3 bases from J, leaving 8 bases between. Germline V gives CDR1 SGHVS, CDR2 FNYEAQ. Here the CDR3 DNA reads TGTGCCAGCAGCTTAGCACTCCCCGAAGAGACCCAGTACTTC. Its protein product is CASSLALPEETQYF.

The chain employs TRBV7-2 and TRBJ1-4; no definite D call. The germline V gene encodes CDR1 SGHTA and CDR2 FQGNSA. The CDR3 is made up of 15 amino acids. Trimming left V 6 bases short and J 4 bases short, with 15 bases between. CDR3 sequence: CASSPTRHGNEKLFF. The CDR3 DNA reads as TGTGCCAGCAGTCCAACCAGGCATGGTAATGAAAAACTGTTTTTT.

This chain connects TRBV19 to TRBJ2-4, with 7 bases identical to TRBD2. Germline V gene sequence: CDR1 LNHDA, CDR2 SQIVND (reference sequence). After removal of 6 bases from V and 2 bases from J, the junction contained 10 bases not matched to a gene. The CDR3 spans 16 residues. Here the CDR3 DNA reads TGTGCCAGTAGAAGACTAGCCTACGGGCCCAAAAACATTCAGTACTTC. Translation: CASRRLAYGPKNIQYF.

This clone appeared once. The J gene is TRBJ1-1, the V gene TRBV10-3; D unresolved. V was shortened by 4 bases and J by 0 bases, with 6 bases between the two germline ends. The CDR3 has 13 residues. CDR1 is ENHRY, CDR2 SYGVKD, per germline. CDR3 residues: CAISASVNTEAFF. The CDR3 DNA reads TGTGCCATCAGTGCAAGCGTGAACACTGAAGCTTTCTTT.

The chain recombines TRBV7-2 with TRBJ2-1, with D maybe TRBD2 (6 bases). From germline, CDR1 is SGHTA and CDR2 FQGNSA. V lost 5 bases and J lost 5, with 10 bases in between. This CDR3 contains 13 residues. For the CDR3, the DNA is TGTGCCAGCAGCGGGACTTTACACAATGAGCAGTTCTTC. This sequence encodes CASSGTLHNEQFF.

The J gene is TRBJ1-1, the V gene TRBV11-2; D unresolved. The CDR3 is 18 amino acids. CDR1 is SGHAT, CDR2 FQNNGV, per germline. V lost 6 bases and J lost 1, with 24 bases in between. The CDR3, as DNA: TGTGCCAGCAGAGGGCGGGCCCCGGGCCACGCGGGGAACACTGAAGCTTTCTTT. It is translated as CASRGRAPGHAGNTEAFF.

V and J are TRBV7-2 and TRBJ1-5; D call uncertain. CDR1 and CDR2 (germline): SGHTA, FQGNSA. This CDR3 region has 15 residues. V lost 0 bases, J lost 0 bases, and 6 bases lay in between. CDR3 protein: CASSLAWLSNQPQHF. CDR3 bases: TGTGCCAGCAGCTTAGCTTGGCTTAGCAATCAGCCCCAGCATTTT.

The rearrangement uses TRBV28 and TRBJ1-2, with TRBD1 matching 9 bases. Trimming cost V 2 bases and J 8 bases; bases outside gene matches: 3. The CDR3 is 13 amino acids. Germline CDR1 MDHEN, CDR2 SYDVKM. The DNA for the CDR3 is TGTGCCAGCAGTTTAACAGGGGGCCGGGGCTACACCTTC. It is translated as CASSLTGGRGYTF.

As to this clone: The sample has other DNA sequences that encode this CDR3 too. V and J are TRBV18 and TRBJ2-1; 8 positions match TRBD1. Germline V gene lookup returns CDR1 KGHSH and CDR2 LQKENI. The CDR3 extends over 14 amino acids. V was pared by 3 bases and J by 5 bases, with 3 bases of the junction left unmatched. CDR3 DNA sequence: TGTGCCAGCTCACCCGGGACAGGTAACAATGAGCAGTTCTTC. Translation: CASSPGTGNNEQFF.

The chain carries TRBV19 and TRBJ2-1; TRBD1 agrees at 9 bases. The trim removed 6 bases at V and 6 bases at J, leaving 6 bases unmatched. This CDR3 has 14 amino acids. CDR1 and CDR2 from the germline V gene are LNHDA and SQIVND (reference sequence). This CDR3 is CASRTGGSTNEQFF. The CDR3 region has the DNA TGTGCCAGTAGGACAGGGGGGTCGACCAATGAGCAGTTCTTC.

This chain links TRBV7-9 with TRBJ2-7; D gene ambiguous. Trimming shortened V by 1 base and J by 1 base, and 11 bases separated the two germline ends. CDR1 SEHNR and CDR2 FQNEAQ come from the germline V gene (reference sequence). This CDR3 comprises 15 residues. The CDR3 sequence is CASSLVDTLSYEQYF. In nucleotides, the CDR3 is TGTGCCAGCAGCTTAGTGGATACCCTGTCCTACGAGCAGTACTTC.

The chain is built from TRBV30 and TRBJ1-3; 8 nucleotides agree with TRBD1. V dropped 2 bases and J dropped 0; count of bases not matched to a gene: 0. The CDR3 extends over 14 amino acids. The germline V gene has CDR1 GTSNPN and CDR2 SVGIG (reference sequence). As DNA, the CDR3 is TGTGCCTGGAGTACAGGGGGCTCTGGAAACACCATATATTTT. This codes for CAWSTGGSGNTIYF.

The V call is TRBV5-4, the J call TRBJ1-4; 7 nucleotides match TRBD1. From germline, CDR1 is SGHNT and CDR2 YYREEE (reference sequence). The CDR3 runs to 14 residues. V lost 4 bases to trimming and J lost 5 bases; unmatched junction nucleotides: 5. DNA for the CDR3: TGTGCCAGCAGCCGTGGGACAGCCAATGAAAAACTGTTTTTT. Its protein product is CASSRGTANEKLFF.

The V call is TRBV20-1, the J call TRBJ1-5, with D unclear. The CDR3 is made up of 11 amino acids. V lost 2 bases and J lost 11, with 10 bases in between. Germline V lookup: CDR1 DFQATT, CDR2 SNEGSKA (reference sequence). The CDR3 reads CSARFGWAQHF. For the CDR3, the DNA is TGCAGTGCTAGATTCGGCTGGGCCCAGCATTTT.

The chain links TRBV19 to TRBJ2-3, with D maybe TRBD2 (6 bases). Germline CDR1 LNHDA, CDR2 SQIVND (reference sequence). The CDR3 loop spans 16 amino acids. Trimming removed 0 bases at V and 1 base at J, with 11 bases between. CDR3 protein: CASSIETPGGTDTQYF. For the CDR3, the DNA is TGTGCCAGTAGTATAGAGACCCCGGGAGGCACAGATACGCAGTATTTT.

This chain connects TRBV13 to TRBJ1-4, with D perhaps TRBD1 (5 bases). V shed 8 bases and J shed 0 bases, with 7 bases lying between them. The CDR3 loop spans 13 amino acids. Germline values: CDR1 PRHDT, CDR2 FYEKMQ (reference sequence). The CDR3 here is CASGTATNEKLFF. The CDR3 bases are TGTGCCAGCGGGACGGCAACTAATGAAAAACTGTTTTTT. The full variable domain, rest sourced from reference TRBV13 and TRBJ1-4, is AAGVIQSPRHLIKEKRETATLKCYPIPRHDTVYWYQQGPGQDPQFLISFYEKMQSDKGSIPDRFSAQQFSDYHSELNMSSLELGDSALYFCASGTATNEKLFFGSGTQLSVL.

The chain has TRBV9 and TRBJ1-3; 11 bases fit TRBD1. V trimming: 4 bases; J trimming: 1 base; junction bases outside the gene matches: 7. Germline V lookup: CDR1 SGDLS, CDR2 YYNGEE. This CDR3 contains 17 residues. CDR3 nucleotide sequence: TGTGCCAGCAGCCGGACAGGGGGCCCAATTTCTGGAAACACCATATATTTT. Translated: CASSRTGGPISGNTIYF.